This T cell receptor (beta chain) was identified during a study of blood T cells in healthy people across ages (dated by TCRdb to the mid-2010s). Background for the entire study: In model experiments, roughly one uniquely barcoded TCR beta cDNA molecule per two T cells was captured by template switching. Age-related changes in TCR beta repertoire diversity were measured in the study by deep sequencing normalized with unique cDNA molecular identifiers. Donors were grouped into four age groups: young (average roughly 17 years), middle-aged (39), aged (around 60) and long-lived (about 89). Donors of different ages were randomly distributed across sequencing lanes to avoid experimental bias. The study analyzed two additional independent replicas of 1 million unique cDNA reads from the same blood draw for two donors, one aged 18 to 30 and one aged 80 or older. Broader findings and caveats from the paper: The percentage of naive T cells measured by flow cytometry correlated strongly with observed TCR beta diversity. Observed TCR beta diversity per million T cells fell roughly linearly with age, and a significant reduction was already apparent by age roughly 40. Bulk unsorted PBMC profiling prevented conclusive comparison of naive and antigen-experienced compartments. Estimates of total diversity based on one million sequenced T cells were regarded as lower bounds and as underestimates. Because the CMV infection status of the donors was unknown, age-related changes in expanded clonotypes may potentially have been confounded. The long-lived group showed more naive CD4+ T cells, fewer expanded clones and increased TCR diversity than the aged group, suggesting age selection.

The approximately 40 donors, aged about 6 to 95 years, were systemically healthy Caucasian individuals from Russia. Ten milliliters of peripheral blood were collected from each donor into EDTA-treated Vacutainer tubes. PBMCs were isolated by Ficoll-Paque density-gradient centrifugation, with at least 6 million obtained per sample. Total RNA, at least 6 micrograms per sample, was extracted from PBMCs with Trizol reagent. The percentages of naive CD45RAhigh/CD27high T cells were determined by flow cytometry on a PBMC aliquot from every donor. The library was built by means of 5' RACE. TCRdb names Illumina HiSeq 2500 as the instrument used. A second roughly 6 to 11 cycle PCR used a sample-barcoded 5' primer and a J-beta primer mix. A unique molecular identifier was introduced onto each TCR beta cDNA molecule by a template-switch 5' adaptor carrying 12 random nucleotides. At least 2.5 million CDR3-containing paired-end reads were obtained from each sample. The Mint cDNA synthesis kit, primed by a TRBC-specific oligonucleotide, was used to synthesize first-strand cDNA from all RNA. After uracil-DNA glycosylase treatment, a first 18-cycle PCR used universal primers M1SS and BC2_uni_R on all cDNA. On the authors' methods: Each sample was normalized by randomly selecting 1 million high-quality reads, each carrying a distinct molecular identifier. Reads sharing molecular identifiers were discarded rather than binned into consensus sequences. MiTCR, set to a Q25 quality threshold and the strictest error-elimination algorithm, was used for CDR3 identification, clonotype clustering and error correction. A nonparametric unseen species model using Euler transformation provided a lower-bound estimate of total TCR beta diversity. Starting from the raw public reads, TCRdb applied fastp trimming at Q25, assembled clones with MiXCR and retained in-frame beta chains. Identical CDR3 protein sequences are pooled into one entry, listed with their most common genes and DNA. The V and J calls here are based on TCRdb, not the publication. The sample yields about 1.7 million distinct CDR3 sequences; roughly 27% were counted once. 7.7% of the sample lies in the top ten.

Notes on this clonotype: This receptor's antigen is unknown. It has no much larger one-base neighbor in the sample; base qualities were not kept.

Sequencing was performed on blood. The clonotype was recovered from a woman aged 25-40 years in good health.

The nucleotide sequence reads as follows: TGTGCCAGCAGTCGCCTAACTAGCGGATACGAGCAGTACTTC. This yields the protein CASSRLTSGYEQYF. In this chain, TRBV5-5 is recombined with TRBJ2-5; 8 central nucleotides agree with TRBD2. The better agreement between TRBJ2-7 and the DNA end casts doubt on the J call. The CDR3 holds 14 amino acids from the cysteine to the phenylalanine. Kept here is only the CDR3 DNA, which spans 42 bases and is read in frame from base 1. As encoded in the germline V gene (reference sequence), CDR1 is SGHKS while CDR2 is YYEKEE.